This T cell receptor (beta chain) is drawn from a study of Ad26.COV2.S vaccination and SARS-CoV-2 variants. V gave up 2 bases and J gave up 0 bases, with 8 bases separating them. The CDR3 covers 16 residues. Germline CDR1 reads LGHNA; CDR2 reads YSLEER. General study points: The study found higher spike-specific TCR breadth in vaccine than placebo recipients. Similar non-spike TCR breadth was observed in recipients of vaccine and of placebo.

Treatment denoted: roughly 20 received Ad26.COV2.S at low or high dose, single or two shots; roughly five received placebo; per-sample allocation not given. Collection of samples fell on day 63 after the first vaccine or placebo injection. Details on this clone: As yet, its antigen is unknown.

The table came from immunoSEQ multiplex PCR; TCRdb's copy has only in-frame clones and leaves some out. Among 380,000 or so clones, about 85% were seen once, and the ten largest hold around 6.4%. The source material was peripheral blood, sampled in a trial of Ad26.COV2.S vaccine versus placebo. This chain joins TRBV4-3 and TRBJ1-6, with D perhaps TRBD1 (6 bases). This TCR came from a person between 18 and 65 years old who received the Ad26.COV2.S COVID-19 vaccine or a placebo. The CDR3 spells CASSQRGHSYNSPLHF. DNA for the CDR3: TGCGCCAGCAGCCAAAGGGGACACTCCTATAATTCACCCCTCCACTTT.